This TCR beta chain was documented in a study of T-cell memory formation after mild COVID-19. The CDR3 runs 19 residues. V was clipped by 5 bases and J by 2 bases; unmatched bases: 17. CDR1 and CDR2 (germline): KGHDR, SFDVKD. TCRdb fed the 5' RACE reads into MiXCR, producing one record per CDR3 protein. Of 550,000 to 600,000 distinct CDR3 sequences detected, less than 25% appear once; the ten largest clones hold about 8.2%. The material sequenced was PBMCs or a T cell subset sorted from them (not recorded which). This sequence originates from an adult woman who had mild COVID-19 (a few samples of this study predate the infection). Cell type and time point are not known. The genes are TRBV24-1 and TRBJ2-3, with 8 bases aligning to TRBD1. CDR3 in amino acids: CATSASRGRGLASTDTQYF. The CDR3 DNA reads TGTGCCACCAGTGCATCGCGCGGCAGGGGGCTGGCATCCACAGATACGCAGTATTTT.